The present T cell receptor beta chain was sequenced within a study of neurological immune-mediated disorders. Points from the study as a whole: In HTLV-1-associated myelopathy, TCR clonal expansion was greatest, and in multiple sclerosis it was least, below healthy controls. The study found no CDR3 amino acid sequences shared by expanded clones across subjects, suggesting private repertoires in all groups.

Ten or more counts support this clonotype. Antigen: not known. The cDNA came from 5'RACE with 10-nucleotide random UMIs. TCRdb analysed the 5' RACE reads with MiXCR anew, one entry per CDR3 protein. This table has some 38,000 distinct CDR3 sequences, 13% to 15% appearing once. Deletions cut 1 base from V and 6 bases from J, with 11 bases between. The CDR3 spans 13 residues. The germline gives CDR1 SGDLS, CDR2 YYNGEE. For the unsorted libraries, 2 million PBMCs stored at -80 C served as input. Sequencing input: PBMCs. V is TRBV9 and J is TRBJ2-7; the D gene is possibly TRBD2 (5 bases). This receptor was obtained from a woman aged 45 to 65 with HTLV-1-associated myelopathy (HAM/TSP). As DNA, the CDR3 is TGTGCCAGCAGCGTATCCGGGATGGGCGAGCAGTACTTC. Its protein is CASSVSGMGEQYF.